These 8 T cell receptor beta chains originate from one sample sequenced in a study of cytomegalovirus exposure and HLA in healthy donors. Researchers ran the PCR with 60 Vbeta and 13 Jbeta primers. Here immunoSEQ multiplex PCR was the method, and the copy in TCRdb shows in-frame clones only, minus some. The profile covers around 140,000 clones, with approximately 82% appearing a single time and 1.9% taken by the ten largest. The sample comprised PBMCs. These receptors all come from a woman in her thirties or forties in good health and CMV-seronegative.

This chain links TRBV4-2 with TRBJ1-3, with D maybe TRBD1 (6 bases). This CDR3 has 15 residues. CDR1 is LGHNA and CDR2 is YNFKEQ in the germline V gene. V was pared by 5 bases and J by 4 bases, with 15 bases between. The CDR3 DNA reads TGTGCCAGCAGCTCAGACGGGGGGCGAGGAAACACCATATATTTT. It specifies CASSSDGGRGNTIYF.

This chain joins TRBV25-1 and TRBJ1-3, with unresolved D. CDR3 length: 16 amino acids. Germline-derived CDR1 and CDR2 are MGHDK and SYGVNS. Deletions cut 1 base from V and 0 bases from J, with 10 bases between. In DNA form, the CDR3 reads TGTGCCAGCAGTGAATCTCGGGTAAACTCTGGAAACACCATATATTTT. It codes for CASSESRVNSGNTIYF.

The J gene is TRBJ2-3, the V gene TRBV7-6, with D possibly TRBD2 on 6 matching bases. This CDR3 spans 15 amino acids. Germline CDR1 SGHVS, CDR2 FNYEAQ. V lost 0 bases to trimming and J lost 6 bases, with 13 bases between them. This CDR3 is CASSLASVRGDTQYF. The DNA for the CDR3 is TGTGCCAGCAGCTTAGCTTCAGTTCGGGGGGATACGCAGTATTTT.

The chain couples TRBV10-3 to TRBJ2-5, with 11 bases matching TRBD1. The end of the DNA is better explained by TRBJ2-7, so the J call may be wrong. The germline V gene encodes CDR1 ENHRY and CDR2 SYGVKD. The CDR3 loop spans 14 amino acids. CDR3 loop: CAISDLGQGDEQYF. CDR3 DNA: TGTGCCATCAGTGACTTGGGACAGGGGGACGAGCAGTACTTC.

Remarks on this clone: This specimen includes other DNA sequences encoding the same CDR3. The genes are TRBV4-2 and TRBJ2-7, with TRBD2 identical over 8 bases. J was trimmed by 0 bases and V by 1 base; bases with no gene match: 2. The V gene's germline CDR1 is LGHNA and CDR2 YNFKEQ. This CDR3 comprises 15 residues. This CDR3 reads CASSQAGGSSYEQYF. Written as DNA, the CDR3 is TGTGCCAGCAGCCAAGCGGGGGGGAGCTCCTACGAGCAGTACTTC.

The rearrangement links TRBV4-1 to TRBJ1-1; 9 bases are a match to TRBD1. This CDR3 comprises 14 residues. V was pared by 3 bases and J by 8 bases, with 7 bases of the junction left unmatched. CDR1 is MGHRA, CDR2 YSYEKL, per germline. The CDR3 nucleotides are TGCGCCAGCAGCCAGAGGACAGGGGCTTGGGAAGCTTTCTTT. Amino acids: CASSQRTGAWEAFF.

This rearrangement joins TRBV25-1 to TRBJ1-6; TRBD1 matches at 7 bases. V was pared by 2 bases and J by 7 bases, with 14 bases of the junction left unmatched. Germline assignment: CDR1 MGHDK and CDR2 SYGVNS. The CDR3 length is 18 residues. In DNA, the CDR3 is TGTGCCAGCAGTGAACCGGGGGCGGGACAGAGTCTGAATTCACCCCTCCACTTT. This gives the protein CASSEPGAGQSLNSPLHF. Supplemented by reference TRBV25-1 and TRBJ1-6, the full variable domain reads EADIYQTPRYLVIGTGKKITLECSQTMGHDKMYWYQQDPGMELHLIHYSYGVNSTEKGDLSSESTVSRIRTEHFPLTLESARPSHTSQYLCASSEPGAGQSLNSPLHFGNGTRLTVT.

The chain uses TRBV2 and TRBJ2-7; tentatively, D is TRBD2 (6 bases). The CDR3 runs to 12 residues. Trimming left V 4 bases short and J 9 bases short, with 13 bases between. Per the germline V gene, CDR1 is SNHLY and CDR2 is FYNNEI. The CDR3 loop is CASSAEGTGQYF. As DNA, the CDR3 is TGTGCCAGCAGTGCGGAGGGTACCGGGCAGTACTTC.